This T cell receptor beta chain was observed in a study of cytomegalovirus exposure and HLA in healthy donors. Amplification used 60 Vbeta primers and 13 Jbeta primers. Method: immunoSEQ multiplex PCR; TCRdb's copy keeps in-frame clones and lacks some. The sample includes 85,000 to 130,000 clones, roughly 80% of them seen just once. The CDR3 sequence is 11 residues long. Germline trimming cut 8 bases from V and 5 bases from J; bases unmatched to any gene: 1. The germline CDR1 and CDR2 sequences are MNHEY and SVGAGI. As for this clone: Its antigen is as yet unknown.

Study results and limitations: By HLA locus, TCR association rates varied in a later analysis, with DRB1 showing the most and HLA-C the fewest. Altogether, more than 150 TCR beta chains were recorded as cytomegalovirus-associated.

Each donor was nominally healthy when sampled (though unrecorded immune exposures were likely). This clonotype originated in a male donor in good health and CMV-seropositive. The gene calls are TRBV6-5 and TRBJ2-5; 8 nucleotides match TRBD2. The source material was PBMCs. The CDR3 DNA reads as TGTGCCAGCGGCGGGAGGGAGACCCAGTACTTC. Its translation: CASGGRETQYF.